The 9 T cell receptor beta chains reported below all come from one sample, sequenced in a study of T-cell reconstitution after alpha-beta-depleted transplantation in children. During its preparation, the TCRbeta library received unique molecular identifiers. TCRdb called the PCR reads again in MiXCR, with one record for every CDR3 protein. The sample holds about a million distinct CDR3 sequences; about 26% are singletons and the top ten take 25% to 35%. The starting material was PBMCs, mostly from graft donor cells, obtained 360 days after TCRalphabeta/CD19-depleted stem cell transplant. These TCRs come from a boy in the first two years of life who had a stem cell transplant for SCID, so the T cells may come from the graft donor.

The V gene is TRBV6-5, the J gene TRBJ2-2; D may match TRBD1 or TRBD2 (5 bases each). V was clipped by 8 bases and J by 1 base, with 11 bases between them. Germline V gene lookup returns CDR1 MNHEY and CDR2 SVGAGI. This CDR3 region has 14 residues. The CDR3 spells CASRWGRNTGELFF. In DNA, the CDR3 is TGTGCCAGCCGGTGGGGGAGGAACACCGGGGAGCTGTTTTTT.

In its sample, this clonotype was seen once. This chain joins TRBV6-1 and TRBJ2-5, with 8 bases that match TRBD2. The germline V gene encodes CDR1 MNHNS and CDR2 SASEGT. CDR3 size: 14 residues. With 6 bases clipped from V and 2 bases from J, the junction kept 5 bases outside the gene matches. CDR3 loop: CASSGGAMQETQYF. CDR3 nucleotide sequence: TGTGCCAGCAGCGGGGGGGCCATGCAAGAGACCCAGTACTTC.

The CDR3 loop reads CASSHFSRASLPWNTGELFF. The DNA of the CDR3 is TGCGCCAGCAGTCATTTCAGCCGGGCCAGCTTACCGTGGAACACCGGGGAGCTGTTTTTT. The chain combines TRBV23-1 with TRBJ2-2; D gene uncertain. TRBV23-1 falls under the ORF class, with uncertain function. Trimming left V 3 bases short and J 1 base short, with 24 bases between. This CDR3 is built from 20 residues.

In this sample, this clonotype turned up a few times. V gene TRBV3-1 combines with J gene TRBJ2-5, with 7 nucleotides matching TRBD1. In germline, CDR1 is LGHDT, CDR2 YNNKEL (reference sequence). This CDR3 contains 15 residues. J gave up 4 bases and V 2 bases, and 7 bases lay outside the gene matches. CDR3 sequence: CASSQYQGVLETQYF. The DNA for the CDR3 is TGTGCCAGCAGCCAATATCAGGGGGTCTTAGAGACCCAGTACTTC.

The chain carries TRBV28 and TRBJ2-2; a possible D gene is TRBD2 (6 bases). The V end lost 5 bases, the J end lost 3 bases, and 19 bases lay between the germline ends. This CDR3 has 17 amino acids. Germline V gene lookup returns CDR1 MDHEN and CDR2 SYDVKM. CDR3 region: CASSPDRLDLHTGELFF. The CDR3 nucleotides are TGTGCCAGCAGTCCCGACAGACTAGACTTGCACACCGGGGAGCTGTTTTTT.

The rearrangement uses TRBV29-1 and TRBJ1-1, with D perhaps TRBD1 (6 bases). The CDR3 length is 12 residues. CDR1 SQVTM and CDR2 ANQGSEA come from the germline V gene. Deletions cut 7 bases from V and 10 bases from J, with 19 bases between. Written as DNA, the CDR3 is TGCAGCGATCAGGGGTACAGGGCTGGAGCTTTCTTT. The encoded protein is CSDQGYRAGAFF.

This clonotype has a single count. The chain joins TRBV20-1 to TRBJ1-1, with TRBD1 matching 11 bases. V lost 1 base to trimming and J lost 1 base; unmatched junction nucleotides: 2. There are 15 residues in the CDR3. CDR1 and CDR2 from the germline V gene are DFQATT and SNEGSKA (reference sequence). Here the CDR3 DNA reads TGCAGTGCTAGAGCTGGACAGGGGGCGAACACTGAAGCTTTCTTT. Its translation is CSARAGQGANTEAFF.

The chain is built from TRBV5-1 and TRBJ2-5; a possible D gene is TRBD2 (5 bases). This CDR3 region has 15 residues. Germline loops: CDR1 SGHRS, CDR2 YFSETQ. V shed 0 bases and J shed 5 bases, with 14 bases lying between them. In nucleotides, the CDR3 is TGCGCCAGCAGCTTGGGGTGGCTAGCCCGGGAGACCCAGTACTTC. This gives the protein CASSLGWLARETQYF.

This clonotype occurred many times. V usage is TRBV4-3 and J usage is TRBJ2-1, with 8 nucleotides matching TRBD2. With 3 bases clipped from V and 0 bases from J, the junction kept 4 bases outside the gene matches. Germline CDR1 is LGHNA and CDR2 is YSLEER. This CDR3 contains 16 residues. Written as DNA, the CDR3 is TGCGCCAGCAGCCAGACTAGCGAGACCTCCTACAATGAGCAGTTCTTC. Translated: CASSQTSETSYNEQFF.